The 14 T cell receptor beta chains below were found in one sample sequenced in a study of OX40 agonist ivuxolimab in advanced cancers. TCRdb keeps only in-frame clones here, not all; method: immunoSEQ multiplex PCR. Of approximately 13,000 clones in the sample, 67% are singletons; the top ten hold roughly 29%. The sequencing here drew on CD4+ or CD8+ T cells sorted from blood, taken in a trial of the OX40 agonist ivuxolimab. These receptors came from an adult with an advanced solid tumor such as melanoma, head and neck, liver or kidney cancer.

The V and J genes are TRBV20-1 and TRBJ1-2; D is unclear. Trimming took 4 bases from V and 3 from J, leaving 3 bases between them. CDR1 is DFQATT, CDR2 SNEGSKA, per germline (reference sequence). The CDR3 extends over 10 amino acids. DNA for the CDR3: TGCAGTGCTAATGACTATGGCTACACCTTC. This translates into CSANDYGYTF.

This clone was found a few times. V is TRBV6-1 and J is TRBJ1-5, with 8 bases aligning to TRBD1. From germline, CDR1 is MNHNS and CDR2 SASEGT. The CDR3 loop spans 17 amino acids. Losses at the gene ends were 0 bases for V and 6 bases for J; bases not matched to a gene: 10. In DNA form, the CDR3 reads TGTGCCAGCAGTGAAGCCGCGGACAGGGTATATGGTCAGCCCCAGCATTTT. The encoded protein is CASSEAADRVYGQPQHF.

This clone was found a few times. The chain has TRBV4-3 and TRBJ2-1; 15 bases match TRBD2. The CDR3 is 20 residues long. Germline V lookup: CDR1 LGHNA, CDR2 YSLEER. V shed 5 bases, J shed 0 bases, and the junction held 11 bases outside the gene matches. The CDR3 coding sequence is TGCGCCAGCAGCGAAGGGACTAGCGGGGGGCTCCTTAGCTCCTACAATGAGCAGTTCTTC. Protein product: CASSEGTSGGLLSSYNEQFF.

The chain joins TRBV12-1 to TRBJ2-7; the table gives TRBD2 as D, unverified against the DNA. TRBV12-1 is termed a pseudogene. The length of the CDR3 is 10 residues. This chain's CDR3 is CASTSFSRVF. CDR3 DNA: TGTGCCAGCACTTCCTTCTCCCGCGTGTTC.

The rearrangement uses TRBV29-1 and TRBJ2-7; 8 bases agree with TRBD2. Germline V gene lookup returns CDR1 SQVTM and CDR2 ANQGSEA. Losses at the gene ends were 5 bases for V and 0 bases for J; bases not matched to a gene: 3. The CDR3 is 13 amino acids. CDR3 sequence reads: CSVMLAGSYEQYF. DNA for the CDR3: TGCAGCGTTATGCTAGCGGGCTCCTACGAGCAGTACTTC.

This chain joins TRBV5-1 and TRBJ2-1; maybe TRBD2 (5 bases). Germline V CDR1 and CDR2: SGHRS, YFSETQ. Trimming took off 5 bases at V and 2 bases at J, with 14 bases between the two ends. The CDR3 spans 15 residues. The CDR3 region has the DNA TGCGCCAGCAGTGCGGACTCGATTACCTACAATGAGCAGTTCTTC. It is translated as CASSADSITYNEQFF.

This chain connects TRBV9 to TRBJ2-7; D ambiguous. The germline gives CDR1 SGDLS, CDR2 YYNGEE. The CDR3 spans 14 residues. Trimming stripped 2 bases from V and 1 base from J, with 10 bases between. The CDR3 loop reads CASSVSPNSYEQYF. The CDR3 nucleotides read TGTGCCAGCAGCGTTTCGCCTAATTCCTACGAGCAGTACTTC.

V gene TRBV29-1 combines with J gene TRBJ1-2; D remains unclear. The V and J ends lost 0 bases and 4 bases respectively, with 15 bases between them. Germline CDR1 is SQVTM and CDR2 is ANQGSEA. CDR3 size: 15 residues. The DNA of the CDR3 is TGCAGCGTTGAAGATACATCCGGAGTGATCTATGGCTACACCTTC. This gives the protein CSVEDTSGVIYGYTF. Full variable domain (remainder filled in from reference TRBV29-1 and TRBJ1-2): SAVISQKPSRDICQRGTSLTIQCQVDSQVTMMFWYRQQPGQSLTLIATANQGSEATYESGFVIDKFPISRPNLTFSTLTVSNMSPEDSSIYLCSVEDTSGVIYGYTFGSGTRLTVV.

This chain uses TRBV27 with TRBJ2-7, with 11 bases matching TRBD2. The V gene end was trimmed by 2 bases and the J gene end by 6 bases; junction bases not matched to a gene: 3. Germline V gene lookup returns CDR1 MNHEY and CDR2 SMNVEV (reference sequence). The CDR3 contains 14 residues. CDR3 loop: CASSLRLAGGEQYF. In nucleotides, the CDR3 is TGTGCCAGCAGTTTAAGGCTAGCGGGAGGCGAGCAGTACTTC.

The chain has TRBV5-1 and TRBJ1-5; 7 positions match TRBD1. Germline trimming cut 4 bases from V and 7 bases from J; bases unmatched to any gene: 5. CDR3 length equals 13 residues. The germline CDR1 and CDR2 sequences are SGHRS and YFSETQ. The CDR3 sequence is CASSTDRDQPQHF. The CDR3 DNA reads TGCGCCAGCAGCACTGACAGGGACCAGCCCCAGCATTTT.

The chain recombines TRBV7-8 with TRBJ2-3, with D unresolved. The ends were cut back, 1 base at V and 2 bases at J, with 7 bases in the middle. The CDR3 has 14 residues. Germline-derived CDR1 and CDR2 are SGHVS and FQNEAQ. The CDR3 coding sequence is TGTGCCAGCAGCTTAGAGGGCTACACAGATACGCAGTATTTT. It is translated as CASSLEGYTDTQYF.

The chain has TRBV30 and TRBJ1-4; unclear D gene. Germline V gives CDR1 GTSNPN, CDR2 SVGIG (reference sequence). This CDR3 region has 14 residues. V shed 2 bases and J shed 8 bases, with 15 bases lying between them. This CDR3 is CAWSSGNGLEKLFF. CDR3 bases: TGTGCCTGGAGTAGTGGAAATGGCCTGGAAAAACTGTTTTTT. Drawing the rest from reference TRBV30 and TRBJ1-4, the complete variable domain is SQTIHQWPATLVQPVGSPLSLECTVEGTSNPNLYWYRQAAGRGLQLLFYSVGIGQISSEVPQNLSASRPQDRQFILSSKKLLLSDSGFYLCAWSSGNGLEKLFFGSGTQLSVL.

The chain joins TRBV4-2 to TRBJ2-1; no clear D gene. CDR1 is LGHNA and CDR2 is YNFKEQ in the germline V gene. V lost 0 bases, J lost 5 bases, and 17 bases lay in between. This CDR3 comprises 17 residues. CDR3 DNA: TGTGCCAGCAGCCAAGATACGTTCCTTTACCTTAACAATGAGCAGTTCTTC. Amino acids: CASSQDTFLYLNNEQFF.

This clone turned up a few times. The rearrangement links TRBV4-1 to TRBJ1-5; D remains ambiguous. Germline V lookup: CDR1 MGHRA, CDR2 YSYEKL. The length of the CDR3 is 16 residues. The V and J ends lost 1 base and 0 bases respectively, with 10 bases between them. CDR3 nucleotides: TGCGCCAGCAGCCAAGTAGGTACGAATAGCAATCAGCCCCAGCATTTT. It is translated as CASSQVGTNSNQPQHF.